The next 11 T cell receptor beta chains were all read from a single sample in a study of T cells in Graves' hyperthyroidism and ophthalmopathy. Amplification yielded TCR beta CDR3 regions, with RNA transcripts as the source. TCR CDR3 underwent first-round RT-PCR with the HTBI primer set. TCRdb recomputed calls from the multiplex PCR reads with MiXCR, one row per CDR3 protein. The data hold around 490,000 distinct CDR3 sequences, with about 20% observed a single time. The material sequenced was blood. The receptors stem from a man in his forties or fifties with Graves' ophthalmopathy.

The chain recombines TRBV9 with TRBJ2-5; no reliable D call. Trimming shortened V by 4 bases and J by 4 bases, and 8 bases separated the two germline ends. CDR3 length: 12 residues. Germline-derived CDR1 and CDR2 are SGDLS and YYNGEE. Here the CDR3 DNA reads TGTGCCAGCAGCCCCCATGGAGAGACCCAGTACTTC. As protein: CASSPHGETQYF.

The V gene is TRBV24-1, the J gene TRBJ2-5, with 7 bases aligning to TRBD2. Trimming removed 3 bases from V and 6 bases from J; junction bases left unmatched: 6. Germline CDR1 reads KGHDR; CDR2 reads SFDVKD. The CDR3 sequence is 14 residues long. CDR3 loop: CATSDKGLDKTQYF. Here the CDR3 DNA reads TGTGCCACCAGTGATAAAGGACTAGACAAGACCCAGTACTTC.

The CDR3 protein is CASSYLEGPYQPQHF. The CDR3 DNA is TGTGCCAGCAGTTACCTGGAGGGGCCGTATCAGCCCCAGCATTTT. The J gene is TRBJ1-5, the V gene TRBV28, with D perhaps TRBD1 (5 bases). CDR3 length equals 15 residues. Germline-derived CDR1 and CDR2 are MDHEN and SYDVKM. The V gene lost 4 bases and the J gene lost 5 bases, with 15 bases spanning the gap.

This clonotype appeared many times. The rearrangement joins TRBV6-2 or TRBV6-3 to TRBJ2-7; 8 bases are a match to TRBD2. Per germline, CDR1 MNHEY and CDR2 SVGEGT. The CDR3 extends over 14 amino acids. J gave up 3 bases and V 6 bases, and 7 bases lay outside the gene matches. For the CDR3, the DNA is TGTGCCAGCAGCGCCCCGGGACTAGTCTACGAGCAGTACTTC. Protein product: CASSAPGLVYEQYF.

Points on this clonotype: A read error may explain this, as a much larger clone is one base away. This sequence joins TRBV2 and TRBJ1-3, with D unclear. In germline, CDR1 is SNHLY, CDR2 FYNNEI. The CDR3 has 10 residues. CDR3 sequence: CASRRNPIYF. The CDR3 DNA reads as TGTGCCAGCAGGCGAAACCCCATATATTTT.

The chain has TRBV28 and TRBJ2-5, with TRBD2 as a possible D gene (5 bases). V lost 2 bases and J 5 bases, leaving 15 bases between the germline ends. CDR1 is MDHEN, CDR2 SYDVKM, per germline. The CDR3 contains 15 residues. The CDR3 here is CASSLEIGRAETQYF. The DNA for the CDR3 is TGTGCCAGCAGTTTAGAAATAGGGAGAGCGGAGACCCAGTACTTC.

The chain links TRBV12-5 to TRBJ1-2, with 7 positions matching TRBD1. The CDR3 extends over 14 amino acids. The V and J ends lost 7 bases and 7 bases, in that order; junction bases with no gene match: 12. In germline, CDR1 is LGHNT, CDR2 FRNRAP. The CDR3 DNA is TGTGCTAGTGCCGTTTCCCAAAGGGGGCCTGGCTACACCTTC. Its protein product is CASAVSQRGPGYTF. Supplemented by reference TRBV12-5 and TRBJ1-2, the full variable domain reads DARVTQTPRHKVTEMGQEVTMRCQPILGHNTVFWYRQTMMQGLELLAYFRNRAPLDDSGMPKDRFSAEMPDATLATLKIQPSEPRDSAVYFCASAVSQRGPGYTFGSGTRLTVV.

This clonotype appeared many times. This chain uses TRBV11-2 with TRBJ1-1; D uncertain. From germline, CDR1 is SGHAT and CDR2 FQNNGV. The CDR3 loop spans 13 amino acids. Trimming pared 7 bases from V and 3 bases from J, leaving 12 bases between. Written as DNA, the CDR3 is TGTGCCAGCACCTTTCGTGGGGACACTGAAGCTTTCTTT. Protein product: CASTFRGDTEAFF. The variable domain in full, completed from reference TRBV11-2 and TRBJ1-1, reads EAGVAQSPRYKIIEKRQSVAFWCNPISGHATLYWYQQILGQGPKLLIQFQNNGVVDDSQLPKDRFSAERLKGVDSTLKIQPAKLEDSAVYLCASTFRGDTEAFFGQGTRLTVV.

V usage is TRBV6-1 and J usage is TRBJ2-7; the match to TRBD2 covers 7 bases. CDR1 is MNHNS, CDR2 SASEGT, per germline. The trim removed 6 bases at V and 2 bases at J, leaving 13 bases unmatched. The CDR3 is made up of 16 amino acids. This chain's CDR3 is CASRTRAGEETYEQYF. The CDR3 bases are TGTGCCAGCAGGACAAGGGCGGGGGAAGAAACCTACGAGCAGTACTTC.

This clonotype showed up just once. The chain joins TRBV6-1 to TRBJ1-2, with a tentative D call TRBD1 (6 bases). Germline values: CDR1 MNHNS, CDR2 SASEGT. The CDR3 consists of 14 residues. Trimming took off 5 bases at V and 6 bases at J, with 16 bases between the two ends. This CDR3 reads CASSLTAGEDGYTF. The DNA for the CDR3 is TGTGCCAGCAGTCTTACCGCAGGGGAGGATGGCTACACCTTC.

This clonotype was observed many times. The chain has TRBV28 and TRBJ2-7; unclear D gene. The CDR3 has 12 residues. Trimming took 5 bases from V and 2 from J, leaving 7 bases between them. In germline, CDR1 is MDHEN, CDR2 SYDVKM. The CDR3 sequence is CASSTQTYEQYF. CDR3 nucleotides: TGTGCCAGCAGTACACAAACCTACGAGCAGTACTTC.